This record looks at one T cell receptor beta chain sequence and its context. This record comes from a study of somatic mutations in cytotoxic T cells in rheumatoid arthritis. Study details: Using a FACSAria II or Sony SH800, a portion of the V beta antibody-stained T-cell populations were flow-sorted at nearly 100% purity, and among those populations were V beta1+ cells that were then sequenced for TCRB.

The protocol was immunoSEQ multiplex PCR, while the TCRdb copy is restricted to in-frame clones and leaves out a portion. The table has about 11,000 clones, roughly four fifths seen once; the top ten hold roughly 11%. The sample was CD8+ T cells sorted from blood. This TCR was sampled from a woman aged 40-49 years in good health.

Here the CDR3 reads CASSVWGLAGLDEQFF. The CDR3, as DNA: TGTGCCAGCAGCGTGTGGGGACTAGCGGGTTTGGATGAGCAGTTCTTC. This chain uses TRBV11-1 with TRBJ2-1, with 12 bases identical to TRBD2. Germline values: CDR1 SGHAT, CDR2 FQDESV (reference sequence). Trimming removed 5 bases from V and 8 bases from J; junction bases left unmatched: 10. This CDR3 spans 16 amino acids.